A selection of T cell receptor beta chains follows, all from one sample in a study of beta chain features in type 1 diabetes. Sequenced by immunoSEQ multiplex PCR; TCRdb stores in-frame clones only, minus some. The sample yields approximately 600,000 clones, roughly 12% seen once. The sample was naive CD4+ T cells from blood. Receptors originate from a man aged 30 to 39 with type 1 diabetes. Each CDR3 is given with its conserved first and last residue. A D gene is named only where the DNA matches it firmly. The size entry is marked missing in some rows and otherwise reads once, few, many or a size class.

V gene: TRBV28; D gene: TRBD1; clone size: NA; J gene: TRBJ1-4; CDR3 protein: CASSSTGETNEKLFF; CDR3 DNA: TGTGCCAGCAGTTCTACAGGGGAAACTAATGAAAAACTGTTTTTT
V gene: TRBV9; D gene: TRBD2; clone size: NA; J gene: TRBJ2-3; CDR3 protein: CASSVGDGGGGPDTQYF; CDR3 DNA: TGTGCCAGCAGCGTCGGAGACGGCGGGGGGGGTCCAGATACGCAGTATTTT
V gene: TRBV30; D gene: NA; clone size: NA; J gene: TRBJ2-7; CDR3 protein: CAWARGTEAYEQYF; CDR3 DNA: TGTGCCTGGGCCCGCGGGACAGAGGCCTACGAGCAGTACTTC
V gene: TRBV25-1; D gene: TRBD1; clone size: few; J gene: TRBJ2-5; CDR3 protein: CASSEYRTGGEGTQYF; CDR3 DNA: TGTGCCAGCAGTGAATATAGGACAGGGGGGGAAGGGACCCAGTACTTC
V gene: TRBV12-5; D gene: TRBD2; clone size: once; J gene: TRBJ2-5; CDR3 protein: CASGQRGQETQYF; CDR3 DNA: TGTGCTAGTGGTCAGCGGGGTCAAGAGACCCAGTACTTC
V gene: TRBV7-7; D gene: TRBD1; clone size: few; J gene: TRBJ2-5; CDR3 protein: CASSLGPQGNGETQYF; CDR3 DNA: TGTGCCAGCAGCTTAGGCCCACAGGGGAACGGGGAGACCCAGTACTTC
V gene: TRBV6-5; D gene: NA; clone size: few; J gene: TRBJ2-5; CDR3 protein: CASIAPVGTQYF; CDR3 DNA: TGTGCCAGCATCGCCCCGGTAGGGACCCAGTACTTC
V gene: TRBV28; D gene: NA; clone size: few; J gene: TRBJ2-7; CDR3 protein: CASSSDSTSYEQYF; CDR3 DNA: TGTGCCAGCAGTTCGGACAGTACCTCCTACGAGCAGTACTTC
V gene: TRBV6-4; D gene: NA; clone size: NA; J gene: TRBJ2-3; CDR3 protein: CASIRSPRTTPGTQYF; CDR3 DNA: TGTGCCAGCATCCGCTCCCCACGGACCACACCGGGTACGCAGTATTTT
V gene: TRBV25-1; D gene: NA; clone size: NA; J gene: TRBJ1-4; CDR3 protein: CASSDQVTNEKLFF; CDR3 DNA: TGTGCCAGCAGTGATCAGGTTACTAATGAAAAACTGTTTTTT
V gene: TRBV7-7; D gene: NA; clone size: few; J gene: TRBJ2-5; CDR3 protein: CASSLGLQETQYF; CDR3 DNA: TGTGCCAGCAGCCTGGGGCTCCAAGAGACCCAGTACTTC
V gene: TRBV7-2; D gene: NA; clone size: few; J gene: TRBJ1-3; CDR3 protein: CASSPRGGASGNTIYF; CDR3 DNA: TGTGCCAGCAGCCCCCGCGGGGGGGCCTCTGGAAACACCATATATTTT
V gene: TRBV7-9; D gene: NA; clone size: few; J gene: TRBJ1-4; CDR3 protein: CASSSLRGDEKLFF; CDR3 DNA: TGTGCCAGCAGCTCCCTCAGGGGTGACGAAAAACTGTTTTTT
V gene: TRBV6-6; D gene: NA; clone size: few; J gene: TRBJ2-5; CDR3 protein: CASSSRGTPIQETQYF; CDR3 DNA: TGTGCCAGCAGTTCCCGCGGGACACCGATCCAAGAGACCCAGTACTTC
V gene: TRBV5-1; D gene: NA; clone size: few; J gene: TRBJ2-1; CDR3 protein: CASSLVLDPDEQFF; CDR3 DNA: TGCGCCAGCAGCTTGGTACTAGACCCCGATGAGCAGTTCTTC
V gene: TRBV5-1; D gene: NA; clone size: NA; J gene: TRBJ2-1; CDR3 protein: CASSSLLATGNEQFF; CDR3 DNA: TGCGCCAGCAGCTCCCTCCTAGCGACAGGGAATGAGCAGTTCTTC
V gene: TRBV30; D gene: TRBD1; clone size: few; J gene: TRBJ1-5; CDR3 protein: CAWSDSTGGSHSNQPQHF; CDR3 DNA: TGTGCCTGGAGTGACTCGACAGGGGGATCGCATAGCAATCAGCCCCAGCATTTT
V gene: TRBV2; D gene: NA; clone size: NA; J gene: TRBJ1-1; CDR3 protein: CASSEGKGGYVTEAFF; CDR3 DNA: TGTGCCAGCAGTGAAGGAAAGGGGGGATATGTGACTGAAGCTTTCTTT
V gene: TRBV7-2; D gene: NA; clone size: few; J gene: TRBJ2-1; CDR3 protein: CASMRGEGEQFF; CDR3 DNA: TGTGCCAGCATGAGGGGCGAGGGTGAGCAGTTCTTC
V gene: TRBV7-2; D gene: NA; clone size: few; J gene: TRBJ2-3; CDR3 protein: CASSLNPPSSTDTQYF; CDR3 DNA: TGTGCCAGCAGCTTAAACCCTCCGTCTAGCACAGATACGCAGTATTTT
V gene: TRBV7-7; D gene: TRBD2; clone size: NA; J gene: TRBJ2-2; CDR3 protein: CASSRRLAGDTGELFF; CDR3 DNA: TGTGCCAGCAGCCGCAGACTAGCGGGGGACACCGGGGAGCTGTTTTTT
V gene: TRBV10-3; D gene: NA; clone size: few; J gene: TRBJ2-2; CDR3 protein: CAIRPGSDTGELFF; CDR3 DNA: TGTGCCATCAGACCCGGATCGGACACCGGGGAGCTGTTTTTT
V gene: TRBV2; D gene: TRBD1; clone size: few; J gene: TRBJ1-2; CDR3 protein: CASSGGQGGYTF; CDR3 DNA: TGTGCCAGCAGTGGAGGACAGGGAGGCTACACCTTC
V gene: TRBV6-5; D gene: TRBD2; clone size: NA; J gene: TRBJ2-1; CDR3 protein: CASSFLAGGDNEQFF; CDR3 DNA: TGTGCCAGCAGTTTTCTAGCGGGGGGTGATAATGAGCAGTTCTTC
V gene: TRBV28; D gene: NA; clone size: NA; J gene: TRBJ2-1; CDR3 protein: CASRDGTGSYNEQFF; CDR3 DNA: TGTGCCAGCAGGGACGGGACTGGCTCCTACAATGAGCAGTTCTTC
V gene: TRBV7-2; D gene: NA; clone size: few; J gene: TRBJ2-1; CDR3 protein: CASSLVREYYNEQFF; CDR3 DNA: TGTGCCAGCAGCTTAGTGAGGGAATATTACAATGAGCAGTTCTTC
V gene: TRBV7-2; D gene: NA; clone size: NA; J gene: TRBJ1-5; CDR3 protein: CASSFSRGQPQHF; CDR3 DNA: TGTGCCAGCAGCTTCTCGCGGGGTCAGCCCCAGCATTTT
V gene: TRBV12-5; D gene: NA; clone size: few; J gene: TRBJ2-7; CDR3 protein: CASGPDGGNSPYEQYF; CDR3 DNA: TGTGCTAGTGGACCGGACGGGGGAAATAGCCCCTACGAGCAGTACTTC
V gene: TRBV29-1; D gene: TRBD1; clone size: few; J gene: TRBJ1-4; CDR3 protein: CSALTGANEKLFF; CDR3 DNA: TGCAGCGCCCTGACAGGGGCTAATGAAAAACTGTTTTTT
V gene: TRBV5-4; D gene: TRBD2; clone size: few; J gene: TRBJ2-3; CDR3 protein: CASSYSGGADTQYF; CDR3 DNA: TGTGCCAGCAGCTATAGCGGGGGGGCAGATACGCAGTATTTT
V gene: TRBV4-2; D gene: NA; clone size: few; J gene: TRBJ1-2; CDR3 protein: CASSQGQNYGYTF; CDR3 DNA: TGTGCCAGCAGCCAAGGGCAGAACTATGGCTACACCTTC
V gene: TRBV5-1; D gene: NA; clone size: NA; J gene: TRBJ2-7; CDR3 protein: CASSSSEGNEQYF; CDR3 DNA: TGCGCCAGCAGCTCTTCTGAGGGTAACGAGCAGTACTTC